This TCR beta chain was found in a study of T cell changes during pregnancy in multiple sclerosis. TCRdb's table, derived via immunoSEQ multiplex PCR, lists solely in-frame clones and lacks some. The sample lists roughly 48,000 clones; 80% to 95% were seen once. The TCR comes from a female donor in good health, enrolled as a control in a pregnancy study. Source: CD4+ T cells from peripheral blood mononuclear cells, taken in the second trimester of pregnancy.

The CDR3 is CASSAGPAGYGYTF. In DNA, the CDR3 is TGTGCCAGCAGCGCAGGGCCGGCAGGCTATGGCTACACCTTC. This chain uses TRBV11-2 with TRBJ1-2; the D gene is possibly TRBD1 (5 bases). This CDR3 is built from 14 residues. V was clipped by 5 bases and J by 4 bases, with 14 bases between them. The germline CDR1 and CDR2 sequences are SGHAT and FQNNGV.